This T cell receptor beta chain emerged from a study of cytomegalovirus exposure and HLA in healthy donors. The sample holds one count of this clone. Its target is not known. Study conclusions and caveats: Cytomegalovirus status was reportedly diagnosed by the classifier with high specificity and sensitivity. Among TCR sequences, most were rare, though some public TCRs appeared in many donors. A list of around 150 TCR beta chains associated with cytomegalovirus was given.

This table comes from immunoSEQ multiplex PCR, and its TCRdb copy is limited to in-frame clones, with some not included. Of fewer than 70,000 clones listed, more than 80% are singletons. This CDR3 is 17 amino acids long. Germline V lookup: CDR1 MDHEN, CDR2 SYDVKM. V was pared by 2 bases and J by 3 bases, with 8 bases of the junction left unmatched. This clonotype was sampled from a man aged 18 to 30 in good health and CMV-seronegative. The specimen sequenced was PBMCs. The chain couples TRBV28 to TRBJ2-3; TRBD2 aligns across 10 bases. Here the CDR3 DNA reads TGTGCCAGCAGTTTAAGGGCTAGCGGGGGCACTACAGATACGCAGTATTTT. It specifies CASSLRASGGTTDTQYF. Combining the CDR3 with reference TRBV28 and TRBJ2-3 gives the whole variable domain DVKVTQSSRYLVKRTGEKVFLECVQDMDHENMFWYRQDPGLGLRLIYFSYDVKMKEKGDIPEGYSVSREKKERFSLILESASTNQTSMYLCASSLRASGGTTDTQYFGPGTRLTVL.